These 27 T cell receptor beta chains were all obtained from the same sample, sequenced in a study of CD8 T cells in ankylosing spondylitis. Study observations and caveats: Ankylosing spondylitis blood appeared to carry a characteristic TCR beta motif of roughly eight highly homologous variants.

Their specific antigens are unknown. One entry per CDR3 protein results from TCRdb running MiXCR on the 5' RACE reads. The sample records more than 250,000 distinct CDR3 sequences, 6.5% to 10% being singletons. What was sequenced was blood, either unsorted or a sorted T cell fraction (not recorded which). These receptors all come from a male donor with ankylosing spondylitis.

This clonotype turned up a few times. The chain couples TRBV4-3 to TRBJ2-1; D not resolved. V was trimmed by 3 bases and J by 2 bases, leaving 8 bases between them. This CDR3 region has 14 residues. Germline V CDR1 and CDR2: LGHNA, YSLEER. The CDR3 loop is CASSHGFPYNEQFF. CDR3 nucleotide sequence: TGCGCCAGCAGCCACGGGTTCCCCTACAATGAGCAGTTCTTC.

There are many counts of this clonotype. CDR3 amino acids: CSVDGTGVGTDTQYF. The CDR3 DNA reads as TGCAGCGTTGACGGAACAGGGGTTGGCACAGATACGCAGTATTTT. The chain recombines TRBV29-1 with TRBJ2-3; 7 bases fit TRBD1. Germline-derived CDR1 and CDR2 are SQVTM and ANQGSEA. V was clipped by 3 bases and J by 1 base; unmatched bases: 7. The CDR3 is made up of 15 amino acids.

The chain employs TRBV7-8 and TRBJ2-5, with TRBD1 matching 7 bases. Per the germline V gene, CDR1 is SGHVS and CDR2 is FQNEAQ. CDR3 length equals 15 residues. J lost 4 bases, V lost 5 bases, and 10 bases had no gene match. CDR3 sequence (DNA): TGTGCCAGCAGCGTAGGTAGACAGGGACGAGAGACCCAGTACTTC. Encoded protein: CASSVGRQGRETQYF.

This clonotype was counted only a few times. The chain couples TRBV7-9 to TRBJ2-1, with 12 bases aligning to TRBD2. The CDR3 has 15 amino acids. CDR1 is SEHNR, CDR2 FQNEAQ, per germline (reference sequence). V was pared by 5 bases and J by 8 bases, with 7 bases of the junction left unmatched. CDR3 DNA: TGTGCCAGCAGCGCAACTAGCGGGAGGTATTATGAGCAGTTCTTC. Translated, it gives CASSATSGRYYEQFF.

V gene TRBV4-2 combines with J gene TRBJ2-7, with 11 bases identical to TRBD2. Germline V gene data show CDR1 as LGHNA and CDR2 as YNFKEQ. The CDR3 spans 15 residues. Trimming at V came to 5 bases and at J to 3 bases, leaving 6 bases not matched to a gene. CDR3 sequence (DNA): TGTGCCAGCAGCTATAGACTAGCGGGAAACTACGAGCAGTACTTC. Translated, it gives CASSYRLAGNYEQYF.

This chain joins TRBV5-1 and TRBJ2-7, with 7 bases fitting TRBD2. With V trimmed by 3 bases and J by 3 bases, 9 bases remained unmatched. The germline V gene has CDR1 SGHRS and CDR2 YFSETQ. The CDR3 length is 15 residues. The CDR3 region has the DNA TGCGCCAGCAGCTCAAACACCGGGAGGTTCTACGAGCAGTACTTC. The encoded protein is CASSSNTGRFYEQYF.

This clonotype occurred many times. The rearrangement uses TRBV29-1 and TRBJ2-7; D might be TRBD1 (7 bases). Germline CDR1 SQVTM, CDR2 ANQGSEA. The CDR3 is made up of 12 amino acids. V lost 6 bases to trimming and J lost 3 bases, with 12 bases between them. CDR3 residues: CSVRDSLYEQYF. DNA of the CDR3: TGCAGCGTGCGGGACAGCCTCTACGAGCAGTACTTC.

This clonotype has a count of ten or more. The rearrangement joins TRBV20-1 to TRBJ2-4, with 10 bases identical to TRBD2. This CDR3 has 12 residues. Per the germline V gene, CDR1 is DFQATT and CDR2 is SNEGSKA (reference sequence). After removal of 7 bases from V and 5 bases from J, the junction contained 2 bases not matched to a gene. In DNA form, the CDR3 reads TGCAGTGTTGGACTAGCGGAAAACATTCAGTACTTC. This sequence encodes CSVGLAENIQYF.

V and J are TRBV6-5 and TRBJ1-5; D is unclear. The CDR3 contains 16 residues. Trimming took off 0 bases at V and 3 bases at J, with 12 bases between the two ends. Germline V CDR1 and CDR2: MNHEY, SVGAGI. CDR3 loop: CASSYSPVQLNQPQHF. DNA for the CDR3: TGTGCCAGCAGTTACTCCCCGGTACAGCTCAATCAGCCCCAGCATTTT.

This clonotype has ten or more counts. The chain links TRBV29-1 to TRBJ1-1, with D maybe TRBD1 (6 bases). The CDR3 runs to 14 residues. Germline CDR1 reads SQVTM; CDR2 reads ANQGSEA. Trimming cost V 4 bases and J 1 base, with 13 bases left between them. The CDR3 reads CSVGSGHQNTEAFF. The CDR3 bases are TGCAGCGTTGGGTCGGGACACCAGAACACTGAAGCTTTCTTT.

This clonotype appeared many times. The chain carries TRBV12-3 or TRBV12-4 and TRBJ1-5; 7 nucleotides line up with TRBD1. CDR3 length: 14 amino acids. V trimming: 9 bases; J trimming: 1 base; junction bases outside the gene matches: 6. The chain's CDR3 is CASQKGQSNQPQHF. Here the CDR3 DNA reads TGTGCCAGTCAGAAGGGACAGAGCAATCAGCCCCAGCATTTT.

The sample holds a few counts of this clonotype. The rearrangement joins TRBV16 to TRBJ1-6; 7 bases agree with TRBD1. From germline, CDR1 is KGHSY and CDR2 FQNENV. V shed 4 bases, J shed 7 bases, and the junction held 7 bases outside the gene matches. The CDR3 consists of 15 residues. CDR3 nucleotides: TGTGCCAGCAGCCCAGCGACAGGGATGAATTCACCCCTCCACTTT. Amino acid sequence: CASSPATGMNSPLHF.

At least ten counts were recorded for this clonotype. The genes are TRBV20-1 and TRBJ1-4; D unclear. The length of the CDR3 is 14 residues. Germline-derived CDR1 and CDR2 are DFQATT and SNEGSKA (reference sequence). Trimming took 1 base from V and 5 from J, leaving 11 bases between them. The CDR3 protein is CSARAPGPNEKLFF. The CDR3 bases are TGCAGTGCTAGAGCTCCTGGGCCAAATGAAAAACTGTTTTTT.

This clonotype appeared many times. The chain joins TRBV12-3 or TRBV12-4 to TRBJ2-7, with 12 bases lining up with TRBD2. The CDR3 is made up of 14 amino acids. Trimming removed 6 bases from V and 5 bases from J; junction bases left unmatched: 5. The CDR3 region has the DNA TGTGCCAGCAGCCCCGGACTAGCGGGACACGAGCAGTACTTC. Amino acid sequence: CASSPGLAGHEQYF.

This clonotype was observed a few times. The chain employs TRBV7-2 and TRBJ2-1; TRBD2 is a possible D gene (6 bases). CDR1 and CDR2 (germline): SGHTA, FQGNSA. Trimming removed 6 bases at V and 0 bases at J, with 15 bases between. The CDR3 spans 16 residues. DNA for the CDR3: TGTGCCAGCAGTCGGGACTTAGGGACCTCCTACAATGAGCAGTTCTTC. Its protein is CASSRDLGTSYNEQFF.

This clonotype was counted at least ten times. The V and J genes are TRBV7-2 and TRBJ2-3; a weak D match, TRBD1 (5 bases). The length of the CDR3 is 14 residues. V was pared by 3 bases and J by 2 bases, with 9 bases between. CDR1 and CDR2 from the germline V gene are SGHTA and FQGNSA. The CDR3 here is CASSFSDTTDTQYF. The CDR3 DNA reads TGTGCCAGCAGCTTCTCGGACACCACAGATACGCAGTATTTT.

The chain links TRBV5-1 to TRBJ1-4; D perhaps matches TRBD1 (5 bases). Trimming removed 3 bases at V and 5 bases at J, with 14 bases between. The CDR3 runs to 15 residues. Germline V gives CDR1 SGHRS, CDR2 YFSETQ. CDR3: CASSWGDGSNEKLFF. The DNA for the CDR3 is TGCGCCAGCAGCTGGGGGGACGGCTCCAATGAAAAACTGTTTTTT.

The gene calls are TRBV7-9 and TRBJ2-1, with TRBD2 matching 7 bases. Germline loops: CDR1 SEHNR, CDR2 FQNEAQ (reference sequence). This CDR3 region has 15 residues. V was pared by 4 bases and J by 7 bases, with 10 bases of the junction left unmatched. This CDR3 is CASSSPRTSWNEQFF. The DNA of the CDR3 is TGTGCCAGCAGCTCCCCCAGGACTAGTTGGAATGAGCAGTTCTTC.

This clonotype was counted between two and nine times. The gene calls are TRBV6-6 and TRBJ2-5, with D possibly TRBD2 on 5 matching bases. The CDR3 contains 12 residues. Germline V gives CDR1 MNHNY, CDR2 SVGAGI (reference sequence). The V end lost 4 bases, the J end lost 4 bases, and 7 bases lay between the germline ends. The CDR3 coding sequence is TGTGCCAGCAGTTGGGGAGTAGAGACCCAGTACTTC. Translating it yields CASSWGVETQYF.

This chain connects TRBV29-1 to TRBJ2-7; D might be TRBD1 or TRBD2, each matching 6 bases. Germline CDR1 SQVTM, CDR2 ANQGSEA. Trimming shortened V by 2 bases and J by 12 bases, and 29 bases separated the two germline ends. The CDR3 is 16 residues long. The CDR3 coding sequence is TGCAGCGTTGAAATTACCCCCTCTCCCACAGAGGGGGGTGTGTACTTC. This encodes CSVEITPSPTEGGVYF.

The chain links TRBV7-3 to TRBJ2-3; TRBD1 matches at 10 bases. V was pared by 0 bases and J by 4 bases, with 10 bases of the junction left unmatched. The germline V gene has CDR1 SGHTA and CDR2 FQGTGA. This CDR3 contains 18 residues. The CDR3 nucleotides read TGTGCCAGCAGCTTAACCTCTCGGGGACAGGGGTACTCAGATACGCAGTATTTT. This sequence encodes CASSLTSRGQGYSDTQYF.

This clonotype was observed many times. The DNA for the CDR3 is TGTGCCAGCAGTTACAGTAGACAGGGCTACGAGCAGTACTTC. Amino acid sequence: CASSYSRQGYEQYF. This chain uses TRBV6-5 with TRBJ2-7; 7 nucleotides align to TRBD1. Losses at the gene ends were 2 bases for V and 3 bases for J; bases not matched to a gene: 4. CDR3 length: 14 residues. The germline gives CDR1 MNHEY, CDR2 SVGAGI.

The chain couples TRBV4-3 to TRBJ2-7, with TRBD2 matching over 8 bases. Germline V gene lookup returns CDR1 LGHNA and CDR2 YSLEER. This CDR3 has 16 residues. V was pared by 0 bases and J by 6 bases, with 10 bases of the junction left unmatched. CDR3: CASSQETGGPFGEQYF. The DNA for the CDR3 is TGCGCCAGCAGCCAAGAAACGGGAGGGCCTTTTGGCGAGCAGTACTTC.

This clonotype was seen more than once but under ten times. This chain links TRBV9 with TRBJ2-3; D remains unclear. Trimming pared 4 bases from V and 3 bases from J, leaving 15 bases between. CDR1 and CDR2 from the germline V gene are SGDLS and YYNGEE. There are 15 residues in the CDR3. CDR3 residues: CASSPHEGRTDTQYF. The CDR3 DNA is TGTGCCAGCAGCCCCCACGAAGGGCGGACAGATACGCAGTATTTT.

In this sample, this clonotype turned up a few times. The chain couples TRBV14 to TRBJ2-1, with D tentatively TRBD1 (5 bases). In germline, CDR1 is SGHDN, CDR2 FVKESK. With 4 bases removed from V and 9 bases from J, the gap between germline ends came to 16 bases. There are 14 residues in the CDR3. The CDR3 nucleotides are TGTGCCAGCAGCCCCACCGCCAGGGTTATTGAGCAGTTCTTC. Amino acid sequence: CASSPTARVIEQFF.

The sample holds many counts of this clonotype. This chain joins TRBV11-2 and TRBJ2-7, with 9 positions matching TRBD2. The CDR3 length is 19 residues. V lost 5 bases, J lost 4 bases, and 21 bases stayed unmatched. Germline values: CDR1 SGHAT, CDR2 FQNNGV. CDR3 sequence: CASSQRGYRGLAELYEQYF. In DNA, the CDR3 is TGTGCCAGCAGCCAACGGGGATACAGGGGACTAGCAGAGTTATACGAGCAGTACTTC.

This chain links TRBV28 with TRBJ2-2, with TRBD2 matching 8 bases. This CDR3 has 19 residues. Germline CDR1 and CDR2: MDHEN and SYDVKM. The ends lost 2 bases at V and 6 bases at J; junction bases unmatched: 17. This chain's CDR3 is CASSLPLISERELAGELFF. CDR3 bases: TGTGCCAGCAGTTTACCCTTAATAAGCGAGCGGGAGTTAGCCGGGGAGCTGTTTTTT.